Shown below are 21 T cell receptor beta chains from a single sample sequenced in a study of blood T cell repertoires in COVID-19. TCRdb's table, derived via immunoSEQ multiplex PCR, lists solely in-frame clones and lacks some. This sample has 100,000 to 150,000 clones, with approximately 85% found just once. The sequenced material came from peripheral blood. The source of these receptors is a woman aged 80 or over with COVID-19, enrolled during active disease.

The CDR3 sequence: CAISVGGDGGASTDTQYF. The CDR3 DNA is TGTGCCATCAGTGTTGGGGGGGACGGGGGCGCTAGCACAGATACGCAGTATTTT. This chain links TRBV10-3 with TRBJ2-3; weak D call: TRBD2 (7 bases). The CDR3 is 18 amino acids. Trimming took off 4 bases at V and 0 bases at J, with 20 bases between the two ends. The germline V gene encodes CDR1 ENHRY and CDR2 SYGVKD.

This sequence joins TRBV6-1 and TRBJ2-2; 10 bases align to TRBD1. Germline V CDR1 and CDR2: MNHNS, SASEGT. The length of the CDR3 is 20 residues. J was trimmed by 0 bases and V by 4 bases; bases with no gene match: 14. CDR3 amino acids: CASSVSVGGQGTANTGELFF. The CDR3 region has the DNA TGTGCCAGCAGTGTATCCGTGGGGGGACAGGGGACCGCGAACACCGGGGAGCTGTTTTTT.

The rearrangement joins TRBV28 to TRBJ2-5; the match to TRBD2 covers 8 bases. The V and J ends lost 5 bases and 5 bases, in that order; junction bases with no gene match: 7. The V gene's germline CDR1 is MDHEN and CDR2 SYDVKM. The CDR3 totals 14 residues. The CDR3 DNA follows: TGTGCCAGCAGTCGGACTAGCTCGCGGGAGACCCAGTACTTC. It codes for CASSRTSSRETQYF.

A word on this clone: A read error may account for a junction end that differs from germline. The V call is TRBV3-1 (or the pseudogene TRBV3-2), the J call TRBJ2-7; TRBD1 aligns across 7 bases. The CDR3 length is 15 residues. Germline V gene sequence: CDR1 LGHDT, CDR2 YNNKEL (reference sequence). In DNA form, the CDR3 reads TGTGCCAGCACCCAAGCTTACAGGGGCAACTACGAGCAGTACTTC. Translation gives CASTQAYRGNYEQYF.

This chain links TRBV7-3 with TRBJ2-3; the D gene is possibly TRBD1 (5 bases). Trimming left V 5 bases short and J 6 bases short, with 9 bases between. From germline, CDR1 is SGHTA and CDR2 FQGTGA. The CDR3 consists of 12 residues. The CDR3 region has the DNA TGTGCCAGCAGCCATAGGGGTGATACGCAGTATTTT. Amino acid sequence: CASSHRGDTQYF.

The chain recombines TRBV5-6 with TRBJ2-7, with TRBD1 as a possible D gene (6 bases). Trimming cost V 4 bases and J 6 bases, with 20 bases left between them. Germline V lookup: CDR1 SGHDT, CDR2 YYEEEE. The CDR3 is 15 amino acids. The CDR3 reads CASSRLSQGPTEQYF. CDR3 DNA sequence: TGTGCCAGCAGCCGACTATCACAGGGTCCTACCGAGCAGTACTTC.

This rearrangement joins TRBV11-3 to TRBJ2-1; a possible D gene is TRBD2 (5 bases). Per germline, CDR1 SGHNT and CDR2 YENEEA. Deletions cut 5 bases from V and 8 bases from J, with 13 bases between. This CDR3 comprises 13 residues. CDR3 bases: TGTGCCAGCAGCCCCCGGGATTCATATGAGCAGTTCTTC. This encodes CASSPRDSYEQFF.

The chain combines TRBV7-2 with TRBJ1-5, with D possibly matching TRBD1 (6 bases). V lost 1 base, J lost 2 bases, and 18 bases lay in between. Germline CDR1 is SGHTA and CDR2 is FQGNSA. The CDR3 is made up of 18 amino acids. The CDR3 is CASSLVGVSGAGNQPQHF. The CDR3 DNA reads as TGTGCCAGCAGCTTAGTTGGGGTGTCAGGGGCCGGCAATCAGCCCCAGCATTTT.

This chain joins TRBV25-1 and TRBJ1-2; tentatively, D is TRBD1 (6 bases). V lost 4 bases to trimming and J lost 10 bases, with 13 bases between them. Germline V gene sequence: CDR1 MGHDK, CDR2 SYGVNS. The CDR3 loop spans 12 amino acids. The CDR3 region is CASSAITGSYTF. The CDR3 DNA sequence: TGTGCCAGCAGTGCAATTACAGGGTCCTACACCTTC.

The CDR3 loop is CASSQDAGGFYNEQFF. The CDR3 nucleotides are TGTGCCAGCAGCCAAGATGCAGGGGGATTTTACAATGAGCAGTTCTTC. The chain is built from TRBV14 and TRBJ2-1, with TRBD1 identical over 7 bases. Unmatched junction bases numbered 6, after V lost 0 bases and J lost 4 bases. The CDR3 covers 16 residues. Germline V gene data show CDR1 as SGHDN and CDR2 as FVKESK.

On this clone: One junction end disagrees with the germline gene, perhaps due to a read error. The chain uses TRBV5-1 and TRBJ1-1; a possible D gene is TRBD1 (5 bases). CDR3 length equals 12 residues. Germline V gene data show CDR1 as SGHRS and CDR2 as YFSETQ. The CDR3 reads CASSLEGAEGFF. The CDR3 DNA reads TGCGCCAGCAGCTTGGAAGGGGCAGAAGGTTTCTTT.

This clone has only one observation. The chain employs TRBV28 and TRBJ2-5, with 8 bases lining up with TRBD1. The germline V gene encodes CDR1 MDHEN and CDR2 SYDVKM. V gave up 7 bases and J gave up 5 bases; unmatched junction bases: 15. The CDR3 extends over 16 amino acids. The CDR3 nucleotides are TGTGCCAGCAACGACTCAGGGACAGGTGGAGGGGAGACCCAGTACTTC. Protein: CASNDSGTGGGETQYF. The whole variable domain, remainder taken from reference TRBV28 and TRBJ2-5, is DVKVTQSSRYLVKRTGEKVFLECVQDMDHENMFWYRQDPGLGLRLIYFSYDVKMKEKGDIPEGYSVSREKKERFSLILESASTNQTSMYLCASNDSGTGGGETQYFGPGTRLLVL.

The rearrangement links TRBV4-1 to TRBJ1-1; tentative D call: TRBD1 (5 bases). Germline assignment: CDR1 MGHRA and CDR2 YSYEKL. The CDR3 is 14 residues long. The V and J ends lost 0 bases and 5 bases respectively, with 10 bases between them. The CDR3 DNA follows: TGCGCCAGCAGCCAAGATCATGGGGGGACTGAAGCTTTCTTT. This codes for CASSQDHGGTEAFF.

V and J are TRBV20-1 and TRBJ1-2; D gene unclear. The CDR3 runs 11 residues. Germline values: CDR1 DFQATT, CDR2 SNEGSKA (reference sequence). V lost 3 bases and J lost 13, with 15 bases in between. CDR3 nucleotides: TGCAGTGCTAGTGACGGGGTTTGGCTCACCTTC. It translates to CSASDGVWLTF.

The chain's CDR3 is CASSLEVGGSPLHF. CDR3 nucleotide sequence: TGTGCCAGCAGCTTAGAAGTTGGGGGCTCACCCCTCCACTTT. V usage is TRBV7-9 and J usage is TRBJ1-6; possibly TRBD1 for D (6 bases). CDR3 length: 14 amino acids. Between the trimmed V and J ends, which lost 1 base and 10 bases, there was a span of 11 bases. In germline, CDR1 is SEHNR, CDR2 FQNEAQ (reference sequence).

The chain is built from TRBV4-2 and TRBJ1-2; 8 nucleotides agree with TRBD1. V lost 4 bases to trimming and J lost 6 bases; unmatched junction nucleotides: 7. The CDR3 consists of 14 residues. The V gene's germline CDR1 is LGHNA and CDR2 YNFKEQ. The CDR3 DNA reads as TGTGCCAGCAGCCCCCGACAGGGGATTGATGGCTACACCTTC. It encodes CASSPRQGIDGYTF.

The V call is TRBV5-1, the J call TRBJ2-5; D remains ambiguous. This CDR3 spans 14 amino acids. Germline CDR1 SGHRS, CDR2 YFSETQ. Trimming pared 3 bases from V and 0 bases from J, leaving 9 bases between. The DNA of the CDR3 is TGCGCCAGCAGCTCCCCAGGATACCAAGAGACCCAGTACTTC. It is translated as CASSSPGYQETQYF.

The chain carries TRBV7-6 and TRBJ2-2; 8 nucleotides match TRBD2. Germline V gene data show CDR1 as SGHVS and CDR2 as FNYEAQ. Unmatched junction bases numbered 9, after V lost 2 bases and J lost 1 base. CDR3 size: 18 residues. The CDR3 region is CASSLWLAGPGNTGELFF. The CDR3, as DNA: TGTGCCAGCAGCTTATGGCTAGCGGGCCCGGGGAACACCGGGGAGCTGTTTTTT. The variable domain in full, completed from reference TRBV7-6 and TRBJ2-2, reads GAGVSQSPRYKVTKRGQDVALRCDPISGHVSLYWYRQALGQGPEFLTYFNYEAQQDKSGLPNDRFSAERPEGSISTLTIQRTEQRDSAMYRCASSLWLAGPGNTGELFFGEGSRLTVL.

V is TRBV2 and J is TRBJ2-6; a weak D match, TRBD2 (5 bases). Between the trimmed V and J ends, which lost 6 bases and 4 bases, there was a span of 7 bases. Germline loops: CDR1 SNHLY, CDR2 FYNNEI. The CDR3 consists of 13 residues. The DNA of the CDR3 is TGTGCCAGCAGGGACTCCGGGGCCAACGTCCTGACTTTC. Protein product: CASRDSGANVLTF.

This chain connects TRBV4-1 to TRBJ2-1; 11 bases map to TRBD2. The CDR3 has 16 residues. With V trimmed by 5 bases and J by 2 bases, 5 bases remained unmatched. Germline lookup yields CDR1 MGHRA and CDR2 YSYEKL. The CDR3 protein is CASSVSGRDTYNEQFF. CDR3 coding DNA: TGCGCCAGCAGCGTTAGCGGGAGGGATACCTACAATGAGCAGTTCTTC.

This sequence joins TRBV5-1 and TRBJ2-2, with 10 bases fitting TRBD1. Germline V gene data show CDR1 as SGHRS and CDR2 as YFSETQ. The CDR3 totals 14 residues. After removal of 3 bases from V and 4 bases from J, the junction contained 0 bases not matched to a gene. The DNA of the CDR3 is TGCGCCAGCAGCTGGACAGGGGGCACCGGGGAGCTGTTTTTT. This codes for CASSWTGGTGELFF.